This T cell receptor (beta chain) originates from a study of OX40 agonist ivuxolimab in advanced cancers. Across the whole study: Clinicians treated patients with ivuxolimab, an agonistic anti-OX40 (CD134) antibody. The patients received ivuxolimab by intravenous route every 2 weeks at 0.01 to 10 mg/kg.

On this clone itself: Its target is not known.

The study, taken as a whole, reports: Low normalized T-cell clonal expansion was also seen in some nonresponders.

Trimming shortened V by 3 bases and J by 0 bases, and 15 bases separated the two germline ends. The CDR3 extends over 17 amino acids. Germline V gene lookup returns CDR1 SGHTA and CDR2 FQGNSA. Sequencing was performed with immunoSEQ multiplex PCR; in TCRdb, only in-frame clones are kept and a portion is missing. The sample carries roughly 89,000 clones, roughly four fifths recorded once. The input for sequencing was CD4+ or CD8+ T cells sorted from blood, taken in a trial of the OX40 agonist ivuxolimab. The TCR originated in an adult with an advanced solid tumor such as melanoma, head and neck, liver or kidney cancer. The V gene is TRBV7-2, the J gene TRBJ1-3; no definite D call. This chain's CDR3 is CASSFSRPGNSGNTIYF. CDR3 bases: TGTGCCAGCAGCTTTTCCCGTCCCGGAAACTCTGGAAACACCATATATTTT.